The 27 T cell receptor beta chains given below trace back to one sample, sequenced in a study of blood T cell repertoires in COVID-19 (dated by TCRdb to 2020 to 2021). The library came from the immunoSEQ multiplex PCR assay. The clones in this table, taken by TCRdb from immuneACCESS, are in-frame only. Not every clone is retained; where verified, under half of the shortfall comes from an unresolved V gene, and the cause of the rest is unknown. Within this sample are around 380,000 clones, with 87% of them counted one time only. Together, the top ten hold 1.3% of the sample. The sample comprised PBMCs or T cells enriched from blood (not recorded which). Source of these receptors: a man aged 25-45 years who had recovered from COVID-19.

CDR3 region: CASSNLGLGANVLTF. The CDR3 DNA follows: TGTGCCAGTAGTAACTTGGGGCTTGGGGCCAACGTCCTGACTTTC. The chain couples TRBV19 to TRBJ2-6; D possibly corresponds to TRBD1 (5 bases). V gave up 4 bases and J gave up 3 bases, with 10 bases separating them. Germline V gives CDR1 LNHDA, CDR2 SQIVND (reference sequence). The CDR3 is made up of 15 amino acids.

The V gene is TRBV27, the J gene TRBJ1-1; D not certain. The V end lost 0 bases, the J end lost 0 bases, and 14 bases lay between the germline ends. Germline CDR1 is MNHEY and CDR2 is SMNVEV (reference sequence). The CDR3 is made up of 17 amino acids. The CDR3 nucleotides read TGTGCCAGCAGTTTATCCCTCCGGCAGACAATGAACACTGAAGCTTTCTTT. It codes for CASSLSLRQTMNTEAFF.

This rearrangement joins TRBV27 to TRBJ1-2; the D is unclear. Germline lookup yields CDR1 MNHEY and CDR2 SMNVEV (reference sequence). V gave up 7 bases and J gave up 8 bases, with 17 bases separating them. There are 13 residues in the CDR3. The CDR3 nucleotides read TGTGCCAGCACTCGACGCCCGATGGGCGGCTACACCTTC. It encodes CASTRRPMGGYTF.

This sequence joins TRBV30 and TRBJ1-2, with D perhaps TRBD1 (5 bases). Trimming pared 0 bases from V and 5 bases from J, leaving 16 bases between. Germline CDR1 and CDR2: GTSNPN and SVGIG (reference sequence). There are 15 residues in the CDR3. The CDR3 region is CAWSVQAGQDYGYTF. CDR3 DNA: TGTGCCTGGAGTGTACAGGCAGGGCAGGATTATGGCTACACCTTC.

The chain recombines TRBV11-2 with TRBJ1-3, with D possibly matching TRBD1 (5 bases). V lost 1 base and J lost 4, with 11 bases in between. The CDR3 is 15 amino acids. In germline, CDR1 is SGHAT, CDR2 FQNNGV. The CDR3 nucleotides read TGTGCCAGCAGCTTAGGAGGGACTACGGGAAACACCATATATTTT. Its protein is CASSLGGTTGNTIYF. The full variable domain, its missing parts supplied by reference TRBV11-2 and TRBJ1-3, is EAGVAQSPRYKIIEKRQSVAFWCNPISGHATLYWYQQILGQGPKLLIQFQNNGVVDDSQLPKDRFSAERLKGVDSTLKIQPAKLEDSAVYLCASSLGGTTGNTIYFGEGSWLTVV.

The gene calls are TRBV15 and TRBJ2-3, with 11 nucleotides matching TRBD2. V was clipped by 6 bases and J by 6 bases; unmatched bases: 11. There are 16 residues in the CDR3. Germline V CDR1 and CDR2: LNHNV, YYDKDF (reference sequence). The CDR3 DNA reads TGTGCCACCAGGAAGACTAGCGGGGAAGTCGGTGATACGCAGTATTTT. Its protein product is CATRKTSGEVGDTQYF.

The gene calls are TRBV10-3 and TRBJ2-1; 8 bases line up with TRBD2. From germline, CDR1 is ENHRY and CDR2 SYGVKD. The CDR3 extends over 13 amino acids. The V segment lost 2 bases and the J segment 7 bases; nucleotides outside the gene matches: 1. The CDR3 reads CAISEPGGNEQFF. Here the CDR3 DNA reads TGTGCCATCAGTGAGCCGGGGGGGAATGAGCAGTTCTTC.

Note on this clone: Other nucleotide sequences in the sample specify the same CDR3. V usage is TRBV2 and J usage is TRBJ1-3; 8 bases are a match to TRBD1. CDR3 length: 14 amino acids. Germline V CDR1 and CDR2: SNHLY, FYNNEI. V lost 5 bases to trimming and J lost 3 bases; unmatched junction nucleotides: 3. The CDR3 loop is CASSRTGSGNTIYF. The DNA for the CDR3 is TGTGCCAGCAGTCGGACAGGGAGTGGAAACACCATATATTTT.

The chain uses TRBV4-1 and TRBJ1-5; D not certain. The germline V gene encodes CDR1 MGHRA and CDR2 YSYEKL. There are 16 residues in the CDR3. V was pared by 6 bases and J by 7 bases, with 22 bases between. This CDR3 reads CASSRLVLKSEQPQHF. The CDR3 DNA sequence: TGCGCCAGCAGTCGATTAGTCTTAAAGAGCGAACAGCCCCAGCATTTT.

J is TRBJ1-6 and V is TRBV6-5; D might be TRBD1 (5 bases). Germline values: CDR1 MNHEY, CDR2 SVGAGI. The CDR3 is 13 residues long. The V gene lost 4 bases and the J gene lost 12 bases, with 13 bases spanning the gap. The CDR3 DNA is TGTGCCAGCAGTTCCTCGACAGTTTTACCCCTCCACTTT. It encodes CASSSSTVLPLHF.

The gene calls are TRBV4-2 and TRBJ1-2; D is possibly TRBD1 (6 bases). Germline V CDR1 and CDR2: LGHNA, YNFKEQ. V was clipped by 1 base and J by 7 bases, with 10 bases between them. The CDR3 is 13 amino acids. The DNA of the CDR3 is TGTGCCAGCAGCCAAGTAGCAGGGGCTGGCTACACCTTC. Translated, it gives CASSQVAGAGYTF.

The chain has TRBV27 and TRBJ2-3; 7 positions agree with TRBD2. This CDR3 spans 17 amino acids. J was trimmed by 1 base and V by 6 bases; bases with no gene match: 13. From germline, CDR1 is MNHEY and CDR2 SMNVEV (reference sequence). The CDR3 bases are TGTGCCAGCAGCCCCCCTGGGGGGGTGAGGGGCACAGATACGCAGTATTTT. Translating gives CASSPPGGVRGTDTQYF.

This clone was found once. DNA for the CDR3: TGCGCCAGAAGGGAGGACCAGGGGGCTTCGACTAATGAAAAACTGTTTTTT. Translation: CARREDQGASTNEKLFF. J is TRBJ1-4 and V is TRBV5-1; 8 bases are a match to TRBD1. CDR1 and CDR2 (germline): SGHRS, YFSETQ. Losses at the gene ends were 8 bases for V and 2 bases for J; bases not matched to a gene: 14. The CDR3 spans 17 residues. Looking up the rest from reference TRBV5-1 and TRBJ1-4 gives the full variable domain: KAGVTQTPRYLIKTRGQQVTLSCSPISGHRSVSWYQQTPGQGLQFLFEYFSETQRNKGNFPGRFSGRQFSNSRSEMNVSTLELGDSALYLCARREDQGASTNEKLFFGSGTQLSVL.

This clone was detected only once. The chain couples TRBV28 to TRBJ1-6; possibly TRBD1 for D (5 bases). Looked up from germline, CDR1 is MDHEN and CDR2 is SYDVKM. The CDR3 has 18 amino acids. Deletions cut 2 bases from V and 9 bases from J, with 23 bases between. CDR3 sequence (DNA): TGTGCCAGCAGTTTAAAAGGGGTCCTCAGGGAACTGGGTTCACCCCTCCACTTT. Its protein is CASSLKGVLRELGSPLHF.

This clone was found once. V gene TRBV27 combines with J gene TRBJ1-2; D uncertain. In germline, CDR1 is MNHEY, CDR2 SMNVEV (reference sequence). The CDR3 extends over 14 amino acids. V shed 5 bases and J shed 8 bases, with 18 bases lying between them. The CDR3 region has the DNA TGTGCCAGCAGTGCCACGATTGGACTTTTAGGCTACACCTTC. It encodes CASSATIGLLGYTF.

The genes are TRBV30 and TRBJ1-2, with 8 bases identical to TRBD1. The CDR3 consists of 13 residues. Germline CDR1 and CDR2: GTSNPN and SVGIG (reference sequence). Trimming removed 4 bases from V and 8 bases from J; junction bases left unmatched: 9. In nucleotides, the CDR3 is TGTGCCTGGAACAGGGGGTTCCAATTAGGCTACACCTTC. Its protein is CAWNRGFQLGYTF.

This clone has more than one count but fewer than ten. The chain joins TRBV6-5 to TRBJ1-2, with 9 bases fitting TRBD1. The CDR3 totals 14 residues. From germline, CDR1 is MNHEY and CDR2 SVGAGI. The trim removed 6 bases at V and 7 bases at J, leaving 9 bases unmatched. For the CDR3, the DNA is TGTGCCAGCAGGGCGGGACAGGGTATTGGTGGCTACACCTTC. This gives the protein CASRAGQGIGGYTF.

This chain uses TRBV7-2 with TRBJ1-4; 9 bases are shared with TRBD1. The CDR3 is made up of 15 amino acids. V lost 4 bases, J lost 8 bases, and 8 bases stayed unmatched. Germline CDR1 is SGHTA and CDR2 is FQGNSA. In DNA, the CDR3 is TGTGCCAGCAGCTCCTACAGGGGGCGGAACGAAAAACTGTTTTTT. Translation gives CASSSYRGRNEKLFF. The entire variable domain, with the rest obtained from reference TRBV7-2 and TRBJ1-4, is as follows: GAGVSQSPSNKVTEKGKDVELRCDPISGHTALYWYRQSLGQGLEFLIYFQGNSAPDKSGLPSDRFSAERTGGSVSTLTIQRTQQEDSAVYLCASSSYRGRNEKLFFGSGTQLSVL.

The V gene is TRBV27, the J gene TRBJ2-3; D gene unclear. The germline V and J ends were trimmed by 6 bases and 3 bases, with 16 bases remaining between them. CDR1 is MNHEY, CDR2 SMNVEV, per germline (reference sequence). The CDR3 is made up of 15 amino acids. Here the CDR3 DNA reads TGTGCCAGCAGCCTCCGGAGCAGTAAAACAGATACGCAGTATTTT. Its protein is CASSLRSSKTDTQYF.

The chain employs TRBV27 and TRBJ1-6; D perhaps matches TRBD1 (5 bases). The CDR3 spans 15 residues. Germline CDR1 is MNHEY and CDR2 is SMNVEV (reference sequence). The germline V and J ends were trimmed by 5 bases and 10 bases, with 18 bases remaining between them. The CDR3: CASSPLGGVGSPLHF. In DNA, the CDR3 is TGTGCCAGCAGTCCCCTAGGAGGGGTTGGGTCACCCCTCCACTTT.

This chain connects TRBV7-9 to TRBJ1-1; possible D gene TRBD1, 5 bases. With 5 bases removed from V and 5 bases from J, the gap between germline ends came to 15 bases. The CDR3 has 14 residues. The germline CDR1 and CDR2 sequences are SEHNR and FQNEAQ (reference sequence). The CDR3 DNA is TGTGCCAGCAGCACCAACTCAGGGTCTACTGAAGCTTTCTTT. Protein product: CASSTNSGSTEAFF.

The chain links TRBV24-1 to TRBJ1-5; the D gene is possibly TRBD1 (5 bases). The CDR3 extends over 17 amino acids. The germline CDR1 and CDR2 sequences are KGHDR and SFDVKD. Trimming took off 9 bases at V and 3 bases at J, with 23 bases between the two ends. The CDR3: CATFPGRGPSSNQPQHF. The CDR3 region has the DNA TGTGCCACCTTCCCTGGGCGGGGCCCATCGTCCAATCAGCCCCAGCATTTT.

Only one count was recorded for this clone. V gene TRBV6-5 combines with J gene TRBJ1-5; D is unresolved. From germline, CDR1 is MNHEY and CDR2 SVGAGI. V was pared by 2 bases and J by 9 bases, with 8 bases between. The CDR3 totals 12 residues. CDR3 sequence: CASSYPTGPQHF. In DNA form, the CDR3 reads TGTGCCAGCAGTTACCCCACCGGGCCCCAGCATTTT.

The V and J genes are TRBV10-3 and TRBJ1-5; TRBD1 matches 9 bases. This CDR3 has 13 residues. The junction had 4 bases not matched to a gene; V was cut back by 6 bases and J by 7 bases. Germline CDR1 ENHRY, CDR2 SYGVKD. The CDR3 sequence is CAIRAQGAQPQHF. CDR3 coding DNA: TGTGCCATCAGGGCACAGGGGGCACAGCCCCAGCATTTT.

This clone has ten or more counts. The V gene is TRBV4-1, the J gene TRBJ2-3; D remains unclear. The V gene lost 0 bases and the J gene lost 2 bases, with 9 bases spanning the gap. Germline loops: CDR1 MGHRA, CDR2 YSYEKL. This CDR3 is built from 15 residues. CDR3 loop: CASSQDLAVTDTQYF. The CDR3 DNA is TGCGCCAGCAGCCAAGATTTGGCGGTCACAGATACGCAGTATTTT.

Concerning this clone itself: Different DNA sequences within this sample yield the same CDR3. The chain is built from TRBV6-5 and TRBJ2-3, with 7 nucleotides matching TRBD2. With 2 bases clipped from V and 4 bases from J, the junction kept 3 bases outside the gene matches. Looked up from germline, CDR1 is MNHEY and CDR2 is SVGAGI. The CDR3 is made up of 14 amino acids. The CDR3 DNA reads as TGTGCCAGCAGTTACGGCGGGGGAGCAGATACGCAGTATTTT. Translated: CASSYGGGADTQYF.

The genes are TRBV18 and TRBJ1-1, with 8 bases aligning to TRBD1. The ends lost 3 bases at V and 5 bases at J; junction bases unmatched: 5. The length of the CDR3 is 14 residues. The germline gives CDR1 KGHSH, CDR2 LQKENI. The CDR3 here is CASSPSGGSTEAFF. CDR3 coding DNA: TGTGCCAGCTCACCGTCAGGGGGCTCGACTGAAGCTTTCTTT.